Sequencing of this T cell receptor beta chain was carried out in a study of long-term antiretroviral therapy in people with HIV. Study-wide results and caveats: Relative to control repertoires, HIV repertoires exhibited narrower CDR3 length ranges. Following ART, diversity rose but still fell short of transplant donor controls.

This clone was seen just once. Its antigen is as yet unknown. The V gene's germline CDR1 is LNHDA and CDR2 SQIVND (reference sequence). Trimming stripped 3 bases from V and 4 bases from J, with 13 bases between. This CDR3 has 14 amino acids. Running of the v3.0 immunoSEQ assay took place at survey level. Per-sample targets for sequencing were about 40,000-55,000 T-cell genomes. TCRdb's table, derived via immunoSEQ multiplex PCR, lists solely in-frame clones and lacks some. This table has under 30,000 clones, 90% to 95% appearing once. This specimen was unsorted PBMCs, taken just over 7.2 years after starting antiretroviral therapy. The V gene is TRBV19, the J gene TRBJ2-7; a possible D gene is TRBD1 (5 bases). The receptor's source is a man in his forties or fifties with HIV. The CDR3 sequence: CASSIQGLAYEQYF. DNA for the CDR3: TGTGCCAGTAGTATCCAGGGTCTCGCGTACGAGCAGTACTTC. Full variable domain (remainder filled in from reference TRBV19 and TRBJ2-7): DGGITQSPKYLFRKEGQNVTLSCEQNLNHDAMYWYRQDPGQGLRLIYYSQIVNDFQKGDIAEGYSVSREKKESFPLTVTSAQKNPTAFYLCASSIQGLAYEQYFGPGTRLTVT.